This T cell receptor (beta chain) was sequenced for a study of cytomegalovirus exposure and HLA in healthy donors. Study-wide background: From donors who were HLA-typed, an early data release held about 85 million unique TCRs.

V was pared by 0 bases and J by 6 bases, with 13 bases between. The germline gives CDR1 MRHNA, CDR2 SNTAGT. CDR3 length equals 15 residues. Turning to this clone: Its antigen remains unknown.

Study-level results: The productive fraction for most TCR beta V segments was about 87% or about 30% in an earlier analysis. The study dropped some indistinguishable V segments, TRBV6-2 and TRBV6-3 among them.

Use of 60 Vbeta and 13 Jbeta primers characterized the PCR. The repertoire was sequenced with immunoSEQ multiplex PCR; TCRdb's copy has only in-frame clones and lacks some. Of some 89,000 clones listed, about 85% were seen once; the top ten hold about 7%. Sampled while nominally healthy, donors likely had unrecorded immune exposures. The TCR sequence derives from a man between 40 and 49 years old in good health and CMV-seropositive. Specimen: PBMCs. The gene calls are TRBV6-4 and TRBJ2-3; tentative D call: TRBD2 (5 bases). CDR3 DNA sequence: TGTGCCAGCAGTGACTCGGCTAGCCATTTGGATACGCAGTATTTT. Its translation: CASSDSASHLDTQYF.